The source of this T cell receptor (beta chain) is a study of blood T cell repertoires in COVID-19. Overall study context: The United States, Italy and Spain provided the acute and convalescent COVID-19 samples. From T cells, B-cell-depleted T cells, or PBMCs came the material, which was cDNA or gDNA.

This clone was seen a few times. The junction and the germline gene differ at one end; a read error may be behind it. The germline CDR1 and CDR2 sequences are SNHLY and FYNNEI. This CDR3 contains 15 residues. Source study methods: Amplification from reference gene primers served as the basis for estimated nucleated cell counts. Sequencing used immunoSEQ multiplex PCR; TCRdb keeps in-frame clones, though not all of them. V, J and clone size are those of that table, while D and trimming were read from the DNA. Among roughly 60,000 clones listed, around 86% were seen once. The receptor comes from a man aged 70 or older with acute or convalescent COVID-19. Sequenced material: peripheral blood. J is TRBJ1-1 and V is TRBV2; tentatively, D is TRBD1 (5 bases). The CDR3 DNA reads TGTGCCAGCAGAGAAGCCAGGGTCGTGAACACTGAAGCTTTCTTT. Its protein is CASREARVVNTEAFF.